These 13 T cell receptor beta chains share one sample of origin, sequenced in a study of blood T cell repertoires in COVID-19. Repertoires were generated with immunoSEQ multiplex PCR, while TCRdb's copy carries only in-frame clones and drops some. The repertoire holds over 30,000 clones, with 65% to 85% as singletons. What was sequenced was peripheral blood. Receptor source: an elderly man with active or convalescent COVID-19.

The V gene is TRBV2, the J gene TRBJ2-7, with 10 bases matching TRBD2. The V gene's germline CDR1 is SNHLY and CDR2 FYNNEI. V shed 7 bases, J shed 5 bases, and the junction held 8 bases outside the gene matches. The length of the CDR3 is 14 residues. The CDR3 nucleotides read TGTGCCAGCAAAACGGGACTAGCGACCCACGAGCAGTACTTC. The encoded protein is CASKTGLATHEQYF.

The V gene is TRBV6-5, the J gene TRBJ2-3, with D unclear. V was pared by 5 bases and J by 0 bases, with 12 bases between. There are 15 residues in the CDR3. CDR1 is MNHEY, CDR2 SVGAGI, per germline. The CDR3 DNA follows: TGTGCCAGCAGTCCGAGATACTCTAGCACAGATACGCAGTATTTT. It encodes CASSPRYSSTDTQYF.

The CDR3 DNA reads as TGCGCCAGCAGGGCTACCGGGACAGGGACGGCCGGGGAGCTGTTTTTT. It is translated as CASRATGTGTAGELFF. V gene TRBV10-2 combines with J gene TRBJ2-2; 9 bases align to TRBD1. This CDR3 is 16 amino acids long. V shed 6 bases, J shed 6 bases, and the junction held 11 bases outside the gene matches. Germline assignment: CDR1 WSHSY and CDR2 SAAADI.

This clone was detected only once. The chain uses TRBV19 and TRBJ1-2; 8 bases agree with TRBD1. Germline V lookup: CDR1 LNHDA, CDR2 SQIVND (reference sequence). J gave up 3 bases and V 3 bases, and 3 bases lay outside the gene matches. There are 14 residues in the CDR3. The CDR3 is CASSIPGGYYGYTF. CDR3 DNA sequence: TGTGCCAGTAGTATTCCAGGGGGCTACTATGGCTACACCTTC.

The chain carries TRBV18 and TRBJ2-7; 12 bases agree with TRBD1. CDR3 length equals 16 residues. J was trimmed by 6 bases and V by 3 bases; bases with no gene match: 9. Per germline, CDR1 KGHSH and CDR2 LQKENI. The CDR3 sequence is CASSPQPGQGAGEQYF. In DNA form, the CDR3 reads TGTGCCAGCTCACCGCAACCGGGACAGGGGGCTGGCGAGCAGTACTTC.

The V and J genes are TRBV25-1 and TRBJ1-2; D is uncertain. Trimming took off 3 bases at V and 1 base at J, with 9 bases between the two ends. CDR3 size: 14 residues. Germline CDR1 MGHDK, CDR2 SYGVNS. The CDR3 protein is CASSEPGINYGYTF. CDR3 coding DNA: TGTGCCAGCAGTGAGCCCGGTATTAACTATGGCTACACCTTC.

The genes are TRBV9 and TRBJ2-7; 8 bases are shared with TRBD1. Germline CDR1 and CDR2: SGDLS and YYNGEE. V gave up 7 bases and J gave up 4 bases; unmatched junction bases: 4. The CDR3 covers 12 residues. Here the CDR3 reads CASGTGGYEQYF. The CDR3 nucleotides read TGTGCCAGCGGGACAGGAGGATACGAGCAGTACTTC.

This chain uses TRBV19 with TRBJ2-5; 10 positions agree with TRBD1. J gave up 4 bases and V 4 bases, and 6 bases lay outside the gene matches. The CDR3 has 15 amino acids. The V gene's germline CDR1 is LNHDA and CDR2 SQIVND (reference sequence). The CDR3 DNA reads TGTGCCAGTAGTAGGGGGACAGGGGCGGGAGAGACCCAGTACTTC. Protein: CASSRGTGAGETQYF.

V is TRBV7-3 and J is TRBJ2-1, with TRBD2 matching over 13 bases. The junction had 9 bases not matched to a gene; V was cut back by 2 bases and J by 5 bases. CDR1 SGHTA and CDR2 FQGTGA come from the germline V gene. The CDR3 consists of 18 residues. The CDR3 nucleotides read TGTGCCAGCAGCTTACAACCCGGACTAGCGGGAGCTGACAATGAGCAGTTCTTC. Its protein product is CASSLQPGLAGADNEQFF.

In its sample, this clone was seen a few times. V and J are TRBV25-1 and TRBJ2-5; TRBD2 agrees at 7 bases. Trimming cost V 7 bases and J 4 bases; bases outside gene matches: 18. Germline V gene sequence: CDR1 MGHDK, CDR2 SYGVNS. CDR3 length: 17 residues. CDR3 in DNA: TGTGCCAGCAAAAGTTACATGGGAGGGCGGGATGTAGAGACCCAGTACTTC. Its protein is CASKSYMGGRDVETQYF.

This sequence joins TRBV6-2 or TRBV6-3 and TRBJ1-2; perhaps TRBD1 as D (6 bases). V was shortened by 5 bases and J by 4 bases, with 11 bases between the two germline ends. This CDR3 region has 13 residues. The germline CDR1 and CDR2 sequences are MNHEY and SVGEGT. Written as DNA, the CDR3 is TGTGCCAGCAGTAGGGGACAAAGCTATGGCTACACCTTC. Translating it yields CASSRGQSYGYTF.

This clone was seen a handful of times. This rearrangement joins TRBV6-5 to TRBJ2-4; 7 nucleotides agree with TRBD2. CDR1 and CDR2 (germline): MNHEY, SVGAGI. With 6 bases clipped from V and 7 bases from J, the junction kept 9 bases outside the gene matches. CDR3 length: 14 amino acids. CDR3 sequence (DNA): TGTGCCAGCAGAATCAGGGAGGGGAGGAACATTCAGTACTTC. It codes for CASRIREGRNIQYF.

The V call is TRBV7-2, the J call TRBJ2-5; 7 bases align to TRBD1. There are 15 residues in the CDR3. Germline V gene sequence: CDR1 SGHTA, CDR2 FQGNSA. Losses at the gene ends were 5 bases for V and 5 bases for J; bases not matched to a gene: 11. The DNA for the CDR3 is TGTGCCAGCAGCCCACGCAGGGGGATTGTGGAGACCCAGTACTTC. This gives the protein CASSPRRGIVETQYF.